This T cell receptor (beta chain) originates from a study of T-cell reconstitution after alpha-beta-depleted transplantation in children. Whole-study findings and limits: About two months after transplant, alpha-beta T cells reportedly came from several hundred expanded graft clones. From newly produced T cells came most of the T-cell counts and diversity one year after transplant. There were some patients whose high TCRbeta diversity at day 60 came from surviving recipient T cells and thymic progenitors.

Preparation of the TCRbeta library used unique molecular identifiers. TCRdb reprocessed the PCR reads with MiXCR, giving one entry per CDR3 protein. The sample includes about 200,000 distinct CDR3 sequences, roughly 6.5% of them seen just once. The CDR3 covers 14 residues. Germline assignment: CDR1 DFQATT and CDR2 SNEGSKA (reference sequence). V lost 3 bases, J lost 2 bases, and 7 bases stayed unmatched. This clonotype was recorded at least ten times. Its antigen is not identified. The sample was PBMCs, taken before TCRalphabeta/CD19-depleted stem cell transplant. This receptor was obtained from a girl less than two years old with combined immunodeficiency, due to receive a stem cell transplant. The chain carries TRBV20-1 and TRBJ2-7; 7 bases line up with TRBD1. The CDR3 nucleotides read TGCAGTGCTAGTCGGGACAGTTTACCCTACGAGCAGTACTTC. Amino acid sequence: CSASRDSLPYEQYF.